Following are 24 T cell receptor beta chains from one sample sequenced in a study of human T cells and chemical hapten exposure (dated by TCRdb to the early 2020s). The sample's time point, from its label and the paper: patch test 1, 2 weeks after DPC sensitization. The treatment or condition label for this specimen denotes: therapeutic diphenylcyclopropenone sensitization with weekly scalp DPC. Library prep was done by RACE. The instrument given in TCRdb is NextSeq 500. TCRdb trimmed public reads at Q25 via fastp, called clones via MiXCR and kept in-frame beta chains. A single entry per CDR3 protein holds the most common genes and DNA from its merged rows. The sample records 75,000 to 100,000 distinct CDR3 sequences, about 10% of which are singletons. In total, the top ten clones hold 2.2% of the sample. Sequenced material: whole blood, taken in connection with sensitization to the hapten diphenylcyclopropenone (DPC). Every receptor here comes from a man aged 35 to 55 with alopecia areata. Some clones in this sample may be carry-over from other donors' samples.

This clonotype was observed a handful of times. The chain carries TRBV7-9 and TRBJ2-4; D uncertain. In germline, CDR1 is SEHNR, CDR2 FQNEAQ (reference sequence). The CDR3 contains 13 residues. Trimming removed 2 bases at V and 6 bases at J, with 8 bases between. DNA for the CDR3: TGTGCCAGCAGCTTAAGAGACGGAAACATTCAGTACTTC. Translation: CASSLRDGNIQYF.

This clonotype was observed a handful of times. V gene TRBV19 combines with J gene TRBJ2-7; D remains unclear. The ends were cut back, 4 bases at V and 0 bases at J, with 13 bases in the middle. CDR1 LNHDA and CDR2 SQIVND come from the germline V gene (reference sequence). The CDR3 has 15 amino acids. CDR3 sequence: CASSTLGQSSYEQYF. CDR3 sequence (DNA): TGTGCCAGTAGTACGTTAGGTCAAAGCTCCTACGAGCAGTACTTC.

The J gene is TRBJ2-6, the V gene TRBV29-1; D is unresolved. Trimming took off 4 bases at V and 4 bases at J, with 8 bases between the two ends. The V gene's germline CDR1 is SQVTM and CDR2 ANQGSEA. The CDR3 runs 13 residues. The CDR3 bases are TGCAGCGTTGGGAAGGGAGGGGCCAACGTCCTGACTTTC. As protein: CSVGKGGANVLTF.

The rearrangement uses TRBV20-1 and TRBJ1-1; maybe TRBD1 (6 bases). The CDR3 is 13 residues long. Germline V CDR1 and CDR2: DFQATT, SNEGSKA (reference sequence). CDR3: CSVGGAGGTEAFF. The CDR3 coding sequence is TGCAGCGTAGGGGGGGCGGGAGGGACTGAAGCTTTCTTT.

This clonotype was observed many times. The genes are TRBV12-3 or TRBV12-4 and TRBJ1-2; 10 bases are shared with TRBD1. V shed 8 bases and J 6 bases; nucleotides not matched to a gene: 9. This CDR3 has 14 residues. DNA of the CDR3: TGTGCCAGCGGACGCGGGACAGGGGTGGATGGCTACACCTTC. Translation: CASGRGTGVDGYTF.

The table lists this clonotype with many counts. The gene calls are TRBV7-6 and TRBJ1-5; D is perhaps TRBD1 (6 bases). The CDR3 is made up of 13 amino acids. V shed 5 bases and J shed 7 bases, with 12 bases lying between them. Germline CDR1 and CDR2: SGHVS and FNYEAQ. Written as DNA, the CDR3 is TGTGCCAGCAGCCCAGGGGAGGGACAGCCCCAGCATTTT. Protein sequence: CASSPGEGQPQHF.

This clonotype was counted between two and nine times. A junction boundary mismatches the germline segment, possibly from a read error. The chain combines TRBV29-1 with TRBJ2-7; 9 bases agree with TRBD1. CDR3 size: 15 residues. From germline, CDR1 is SQVTM and CDR2 ANQGSEA. Here the CDR3 DNA reads TGCAGCGTTGTAGCTAGGGACAGGGAATCTTACGGGCAGTACTTC. Protein sequence: CSVVARDRESYGQYF.

This clonotype showed up just a few times. The gene calls are TRBV6-2 or TRBV6-3 and TRBJ1-1; TRBD1 is a possible D gene (6 bases). Germline CDR1 MNHEY, CDR2 SVGEGT. There are 13 residues in the CDR3. V shed 5 bases and J shed 8 bases, with 15 bases lying between them. The DNA of the CDR3 is TGTGCCAGCAGTAGAGACAGGCCGGGAGAAGCTTTCTTT. Its protein is CASSRDRPGEAFF.

The CDR3 reads CASSQGHTLPYGYTF. The CDR3 DNA is TGTGCCAGTAGTCAGGGACATACGCTCCCTTATGGCTACACCTTC. This rearrangement joins TRBV19 to TRBJ1-2; D possibly corresponds to TRBD1 (6 bases). The V and J ends lost 5 bases and 5 bases respectively, with 18 bases between them. Germline V gives CDR1 LNHDA, CDR2 SQIVND (reference sequence). The CDR3 consists of 15 residues.

V usage is TRBV20-1 and J usage is TRBJ2-3; D gene unclear. CDR1 is DFQATT and CDR2 is SNEGSKA in the germline V gene (reference sequence). V shed 5 bases and J shed 4 bases, with 13 bases lying between them. CDR3 length: 13 residues. As DNA, the CDR3 is TGCAGTGCTCGGGCAGTTGTTGCAGATACGCAGTATTTT. As protein: CSARAVVADTQYF.

This clonotype was seen many times. The rearrangement joins TRBV24-1 to TRBJ1-5; D is unclear. CDR1 and CDR2 from the germline V gene are KGHDR and SFDVKD. Trimming cost V 3 bases and J 5 bases, with 10 bases left between them. The CDR3 is 14 amino acids. CDR3 region: CATSDISTDQPQHF. The CDR3 nucleotides read TGTGCCACCAGTGATATTAGTACAGATCAGCCCCAGCATTTT.

CDR3 DNA: TGTGCCAGCAGCTTAGCGGGGTTCAATCAGCCCCAGCATTTT. This sequence encodes CASSLAGFNQPQHF. This sequence joins TRBV7-9 and TRBJ1-5; the D is unclear. This CDR3 spans 14 amino acids. Trimming left V 0 bases short and J 3 bases short, with 6 bases between. Germline assignment: CDR1 SEHNR and CDR2 FQNEAQ (reference sequence). Variable domain in full (rest from reference TRBV7-9 and TRBJ1-5): DTGVSQNPRHKITKRGQNVTFRCDPISEHNRLYWYRQTLGQGPEFLTYFQNEAQLEKSRLLSDRFSAERPKGSFSTLEIQRTEQGDSAMYLCASSLAGFNQPQHFGDGTRLSIL.

V usage is TRBV20-1 and J usage is TRBJ2-1, with 7 bases that match TRBD2. V trimming: 6 bases; J trimming: 2 bases; junction bases outside the gene matches: 13. CDR3 length: 16 amino acids. Germline V gene data show CDR1 as DFQATT and CDR2 as SNEGSKA (reference sequence). CDR3 residues: CSATGMRGTTYNEQFF. CDR3 sequence (DNA): TGCAGTGCCACTGGAATGCGGGGGACTACCTACAATGAGCAGTTCTTC.

The chain couples TRBV10-3 to TRBJ2-3; possible D gene TRBD1, 6 bases. The CDR3 length is 13 residues. The V gene lost 7 bases and the J gene lost 2 bases, with 10 bases spanning the gap. CDR1 ENHRY and CDR2 SYGVKD come from the germline V gene. In DNA, the CDR3 is TGTGCCATCATGGGACAAATCACAGATACGCAGTATTTT. Residues: CAIMGQITDTQYF.

This chain links TRBV2 with TRBJ1-2; D remains ambiguous. Looked up from germline, CDR1 is SNHLY and CDR2 is FYNNEI. This CDR3 spans 13 amino acids. Trimming left V 2 bases short and J 6 bases short, with 10 bases between. The CDR3 loop is CASSESRENGYTF. The CDR3 nucleotides are TGTGCCAGCAGTGAAAGTCGGGAGAATGGCTACACCTTC.

This clonotype was found many times. The CDR3 loop reads CAISFDRDTEAFF. The CDR3 DNA is TGTGCCATCAGTTTTGACAGGGATACTGAAGCTTTCTTT. This chain uses TRBV10-3 with TRBJ1-1; 7 bases are a match to TRBD1. Trimming at V came to 5 bases and at J to 5 bases, leaving 5 bases not matched to a gene. From germline, CDR1 is ENHRY and CDR2 SYGVKD. The CDR3 has 13 amino acids.

The chain employs TRBV2 and TRBJ2-7; 7 bases line up with TRBD1. The CDR3 extends over 13 amino acids. Trimming removed 11 bases from V and 6 bases from J; junction bases left unmatched: 13. Germline assignment: CDR1 SNHLY and CDR2 FYNNEI. This CDR3 reads CAGRQGWVGEQYV. The CDR3 DNA follows: TGTGCCGGACGACAGGGCTGGGTAGGCGAGCAGTACGTC.

A few counts support this clonotype. This chain connects TRBV29-1 to TRBJ2-1, with TRBD1 as a possible D gene (5 bases). Germline V CDR1 and CDR2: SQVTM, ANQGSEA. The V gene lost 5 bases and the J gene lost 5 bases, with 16 bases spanning the gap. The CDR3 loop spans 14 amino acids. The CDR3 spells CSVSPGPWNNEQFF. In DNA form, the CDR3 reads TGCAGCGTTTCCCCAGGGCCTTGGAACAATGAGCAGTTCTTC.

The genes are TRBV29-1 and TRBJ2-1, with 7 bases that match TRBD2. The CDR3 is made up of 12 amino acids. V shed 4 bases, J shed 14 bases, and the junction held 11 bases outside the gene matches. Germline CDR1 and CDR2: SQVTM and ANQGSEA. The CDR3 region has the DNA TGCAGCGTTGTTTCGGGGGGTAGGGAGGAGTTCTTC. Its translation: CSVVSGGREEFF.

This clonotype was recorded at least ten times. The CDR3 protein is CASSPEDRLKTAFF. The CDR3 region has the DNA TGTGCCAGCAGTCCCGAAGACAGGCTGAAAACGGCTTTCTTT. The chain joins TRBV28 to TRBJ1-1; a weak D match, TRBD1 (6 bases). There are 14 residues in the CDR3. The ends were cut back, 5 bases at V and 11 bases at J, with 21 bases in the middle. Germline V gene data show CDR1 as MDHEN and CDR2 as SYDVKM.

The chain couples TRBV20-1 to TRBJ2-3; D is uncertain. Trimming took 4 bases from V and 0 from J, leaving 8 bases between them. Germline assignment: CDR1 DFQATT and CDR2 SNEGSKA (reference sequence). The CDR3 consists of 13 residues. CDR3 nucleotide sequence: TGCAGTGCTACGTTAATGAGCACAGATACGCAGTATTTT. It translates to CSATLMSTDTQYF.

This clonotype occurred a few times. The rearrangement links TRBV25-1 to TRBJ2-3; tentatively, D is TRBD2 (5 bases). V dropped 4 bases and J dropped 6 bases, with 20 bases sitting between them. This CDR3 is 16 amino acids long. Germline assignment: CDR1 MGHDK and CDR2 SYGVNS. The CDR3 DNA is TGTGCCAGCAGTGCCTCCATAACTAGTCCCGATGATACGCAGTATTTT. Its protein product is CASSASITSPDDTQYF.

This clonotype was counted many times. The rearrangement joins TRBV5-6 to TRBJ1-5; 7 positions agree with TRBD1. With V trimmed by 0 bases and J by 0 bases, 0 bases remained unmatched. CDR3 length equals 15 residues. Germline V gene sequence: CDR1 SGHDT, CDR2 YYEEEE. The CDR3 region has the DNA TGTGCCAGCAGCTTGGACAGGGGTAGCAATCAGCCCCAGCATTTT. The encoded protein is CASSLDRGSNQPQHF.

This clonotype was detected a few times. The chain is built from TRBV27 and TRBJ2-5, with 9 bases identical to TRBD1. V shed 4 bases and J 1 base; nucleotides not matched to a gene: 7. The CDR3 has 16 residues. Germline loops: CDR1 MNHEY, CDR2 SMNVEV (reference sequence). DNA of the CDR3: TGTGCCAGCAGTTATGGGACAGGGTGGGCCCAAGAGACCCAGTACTTC. Translating gives CASSYGTGWAQETQYF.